These 24 T cell receptor beta chains were all obtained from the same sample, sequenced in a study of control samples from healthy donors and cancer patients. TCRdb's table, derived via immunoSEQ multiplex PCR, lists solely in-frame clones and lacks some. Of some 220,000 clones listed, 90% to 95% were seen once; the top ten hold roughly 1.6%. Sequencing was done on a sample of blood. All receptors derive from a man aged 45-65 years in good health.

This chain connects TRBV2 to TRBJ1-3, with D possibly TRBD1 on 6 matching bases. V dropped 7 bases and J dropped 2 bases, with 12 bases sitting between them. The CDR3 loop spans 14 amino acids. The V gene's germline CDR1 is SNHLY and CDR2 FYNNEI. CDR3 sequence: CASMRGGAGNTIYF. CDR3 in DNA: TGTGCCAGCATGAGGGGGGGGGCTGGAAACACCATATATTTT.

The rearrangement uses TRBV13 and TRBJ2-3; 15 bases are shared with TRBD2. CDR1 PRHDT and CDR2 FYEKMQ come from the germline V gene (reference sequence). The CDR3 consists of 18 residues. Germline trimming cut 8 bases from V and 0 bases from J; bases unmatched to any gene: 9. The CDR3 nucleotides are TGTGCCAGCTCGGGACTAGCGGGGGGTCACTTTAGCACAGATACGCAGTATTTT. Translation: CASSGLAGGHFSTDTQYF. Based on the CDR3 plus reference TRBV13 and TRBJ2-3, the full variable domain is AAGVIQSPRHLIKEKRETATLKCYPIPRHDTVYWYQQGPGQDPQFLISFYEKMQSDKGSIPDRFSAQQFSDYHSELNMSSLELGDSALYFCASSGLAGGHFSTDTQYFGPGTRLTVL.

V gene TRBV11-2 combines with J gene TRBJ2-7, with D perhaps matching TRBD1 or TRBD2 (5 bases each). Trimming cost V 3 bases and J 6 bases, with 9 bases left between them. This CDR3 has 12 residues. Germline assignment: CDR1 SGHAT and CDR2 FQNNGV. This chain's CDR3 is CASSLGVGEQYV. In nucleotides, the CDR3 is TGTGCCAGCAGCTTGGGGGTGGGCGAGCAGTACGTC.

The V gene is TRBV7-2, the J gene TRBJ2-4; D possibly matches TRBD1 or TRBD2 (5 bases each). The V end was cut by 2 bases, the J end by 7 bases, with 9 bases between. Germline lookup yields CDR1 SGHTA and CDR2 FQGNSA. The CDR3 runs to 13 residues. The CDR3: CASSLIRENIQYF. The CDR3 region has the DNA TGTGCCAGCAGCTTAATCAGGGAGAACATTCAGTACTTC.

The J gene is TRBJ2-3, the V gene TRBV5-5; D is perhaps TRBD1 (6 bases). Germline V gene lookup returns CDR1 SGHKS and CDR2 YYEKEE (reference sequence). This CDR3 region has 15 residues. V lost 1 base, J lost 3 bases, and 12 bases lay in between. The CDR3 here is CASSLMSGATDTQYF. DNA of the CDR3: TGTGCCAGCAGCTTGATGTCAGGGGCAACAGATACGCAGTATTTT.

V gene TRBV5-6 combines with J gene TRBJ1-5; D unclear. Germline V gives CDR1 SGHDT, CDR2 YYEEEE. This CDR3 is built from 14 residues. Trimming shortened V by 2 bases and J by 3 bases, and 9 bases separated the two germline ends. The CDR3 region has the DNA TGTGCCAGCAGCTTAGGGTTTACCAATCAGCCCCAGCATTTT. It codes for CASSLGFTNQPQHF.

With respect to this clone: Sequence at one end of the junction differs from germline and may be a read error. This chain uses TRBV19 with TRBJ1-6; 10 nucleotides align to TRBD1. The CDR3 has 15 amino acids. Germline V CDR1 and CDR2: LNHDA, SQIVND (reference sequence). The CDR3 sequence: CASRSTGTGDSPLHF. The CDR3 region has the DNA TGTGCCAGTAGGTCCACCGGGACAGGGGATTCCCCCCTCCACTTT.

Comments on this clone: At the DNA level, this CDR3 is encoded by other sequences in the same sample as well. This chain joins TRBV18 and TRBJ2-7; 7 positions match TRBD1. The CDR3 spans 15 residues. The junction had 12 bases not matched to a gene; V was cut back by 3 bases and J by 7 bases. The germline gives CDR1 KGHSH, CDR2 LQKENI. In DNA form, the CDR3 reads TGTGCCAGCTCACCCACCGGGACAGCCCAGGGTGAGCAGTACTTC. It translates to CASSPTGTAQGEQYF.

This chain joins TRBV24-1 and TRBJ1-3, with a tentative D call TRBD1 (6 bases). The CDR3 has 14 amino acids. The germline V gene encodes CDR1 KGHDR and CDR2 SFDVKD. Trimming took 9 bases from V and 3 from J, leaving 14 bases between them. The DNA of the CDR3 is TGTGCCACCGGAGGGGGGGCAGATGGAAACACCATATATTTT. This codes for CATGGGADGNTIYF.

This clone was counted a single time. The chain employs TRBV10-3 and TRBJ1-2, with D maybe TRBD1 (5 bases). The CDR3 has 15 amino acids. CDR1 is ENHRY and CDR2 is SYGVKD in the germline V gene. This CDR3 is CPSGPPTDNNYGYTF. The CDR3 nucleotides read TGTCCCTCCGGGCCCCCAACGGACAATAACTATGGCTACACCTTC.

The chain uses TRBV28 and TRBJ2-1; D gene uncertain. V was shortened by 3 bases and J by 0 bases, with 9 bases between the two germline ends. The CDR3 is 15 amino acids. CDR1 is MDHEN, CDR2 SYDVKM, per germline. CDR3 sequence (DNA): TGTGCCAGCAGTTTGCGGCGAGGCTCCTACAATGAGCAGTTCTTC. This gives the protein CASSLRRGSYNEQFF.

The rearrangement uses TRBV10-3 and TRBJ1-2; no clear D. The germline CDR1 and CDR2 sequences are ENHRY and SYGVKD. CDR3 length equals 12 residues. Trimming pared 4 bases from V and 1 base from J, leaving 4 bases between. CDR3 loop: CAISGGNYGYTF. DNA of the CDR3: TGTGCCATCAGTGGGGGTAACTATGGCTACACCTTC.

V is TRBV6-5 and J is TRBJ1-1; 8 positions agree with TRBD1. Per the germline V gene, CDR1 is MNHEY and CDR2 is SVGAGI. V lost 8 bases, J lost 4 bases, and 6 bases stayed unmatched. The CDR3 is 13 residues long. The CDR3 nucleotides read TGTGCCAGCCGGACAGGGTGGATCACTGAAGCTTTCTTT. It codes for CASRTGWITEAFF.

V usage is TRBV30 and J usage is TRBJ2-4, with TRBD2 as a possible D gene (6 bases). Trimming stripped 5 bases from V and 1 base from J, with 9 bases between. The germline gives CDR1 GTSNPN, CDR2 SVGIG (reference sequence). CDR3 length: 13 amino acids. The CDR3 nucleotides read TGTGCCTGGGAGGAGGGGGCCAAAAACATTCAGTACTTC. Amino acid sequence: CAWEEGAKNIQYF. Full variable domain (missing parts from reference TRBV30 and TRBJ2-4): SQTIHQWPATLVQPVGSPLSLECTVEGTSNPNLYWYRQAAGRGLQLLFYSVGIGQISSEVPQNLSASRPQDRQFILSSKKLLLSDSGFYLCAWEEGAKNIQYFGAGTRLSVL.

This rearrangement joins TRBV28 to TRBJ1-3; possible D gene TRBD1, 6 bases. The CDR3 totals 16 residues. Germline V CDR1 and CDR2: MDHEN, SYDVKM. The V gene lost 2 bases and the J gene lost 4 bases, with 15 bases spanning the gap. For the CDR3, the DNA is TGTGCCAGCAGTTTACCGCTGGGACAAGCAGGAAACACCATATATTTT. This gives the protein CASSLPLGQAGNTIYF.

V gene TRBV28 combines with J gene TRBJ1-2; D call uncertain. This CDR3 spans 13 amino acids. Germline V gene lookup returns CDR1 MDHEN and CDR2 SYDVKM. Trimming took 5 bases from V and 3 from J, leaving 10 bases between them. CDR3: CASSPTFYYGYTF. Written as DNA, the CDR3 is TGTGCCAGCAGTCCGACATTTTACTATGGCTACACCTTC.

The table lists this clone with a few counts. The gene calls are TRBV4-1 and TRBJ1-1; D call uncertain. CDR1 and CDR2 (germline): MGHRA, YSYEKL. V was shortened by 4 bases and J by 2 bases, with 14 bases between the two germline ends. The CDR3 consists of 15 residues. The CDR3 bases are TGCGCCAGCAGCCCCCTATGGAAGGAAAACACTGAAGCTTTCTTT. Its protein product is CASSPLWKENTEAFF.

V gene TRBV7-2 combines with J gene TRBJ1-5; TRBD1 might be the D (6 bases). Trimming cost V 3 bases and J 3 bases, with 9 bases left between them. The CDR3 sequence is 14 residues long. The germline gives CDR1 SGHTA, CDR2 FQGNSA. Here the CDR3 DNA reads TGTGCCAGCAGCTTGGGACAAGTCAATCAGCCCCAGCATTTT. Translation: CASSLGQVNQPQHF.

The CDR3 nucleotides are TGTGCCAGCAGCTTAGGCGGGACAGGGCCCGGGGAGCTGTTTTTT. This sequence encodes CASSLGGTGPGELFF. The genes are TRBV7-3 and TRBJ2-2, with TRBD1 matching 9 bases. V was pared by 2 bases and J by 6 bases, with 4 bases of the junction left unmatched. Germline V gene sequence: CDR1 SGHTA, CDR2 FQGTGA. There are 15 residues in the CDR3.

This chain joins TRBV5-4 and TRBJ1-1, with a weak D call TRBD1 (6 bases). Germline V gene sequence: CDR1 SGHNT, CDR2 YYREEE (reference sequence). This CDR3 is 16 amino acids long. V dropped 1 base and J dropped 0 bases, with 13 bases sitting between them. The CDR3 region is CASSLPGTPMNTEAFF. The CDR3 DNA reads TGTGCCAGCAGCTTGCCGGGGACACCCATGAACACTGAAGCTTTCTTT.

The chain is built from TRBV11-2 and TRBJ1-2; D ambiguous. Germline assignment: CDR1 SGHAT and CDR2 FQNNGV. The CDR3 runs to 15 residues. V lost 2 bases and J 0 bases, leaving 10 bases between the germline ends. CDR3 nucleotide sequence: TGTGCCAGCAGCTTATTTAGGAAGGCTAACTATGGCTACACCTTC. Amino acids: CASSLFRKANYGYTF.

DNA of the CDR3: TGTGCCAGCAGCTTGGACAGGTATGGTCAGCCCCAGCATTTT. Translation: CASSLDRYGQPQHF. V gene TRBV7-9 combines with J gene TRBJ1-5; 7 bases line up with TRBD1. Germline assignment: CDR1 SEHNR and CDR2 FQNEAQ (reference sequence). This CDR3 is built from 14 residues. Unmatched junction bases numbered 5, after V lost 3 bases and J lost 6 bases. Combining the CDR3 with reference TRBV7-9 and TRBJ1-5 gives the whole variable domain DTGVSQNPRHKITKRGQNVTFRCDPISEHNRLYWYRQTLGQGPEFLTYFQNEAQLEKSRLLSDRFSAERPKGSFSTLEIQRTEQGDSAMYLCASSLDRYGQPQHFGDGTRLSIL.

The chain combines TRBV28 with TRBJ1-6; the match to TRBD1 covers 7 bases. Germline V gene lookup returns CDR1 MDHEN and CDR2 SYDVKM. The CDR3 runs 14 residues. V gave up 6 bases and J gave up 13 bases; unmatched junction bases: 12. CDR3 sequence reads: CASSLRLQGTPLHF. CDR3 coding DNA: TGTGCCAGCAGCCTAAGGCTACAGGGGACCCCCCTCCACTTT.

The V call is TRBV5-8, the J call TRBJ1-2; 8 bases line up with TRBD1. Trimming cost V 0 bases and J 5 bases; bases outside gene matches: 18. Germline lookup yields CDR1 SGHTS and CDR2 YDEGEE. This CDR3 has 19 residues. The CDR3 DNA reads TGTGCCAGCAGCTTGGTACCACTGAGAGATGACAGGGGTCTATATGGCTACACCTTC. This gives the protein CASSLVPLRDDRGLYGYTF.